What follows are 27 T cell receptor beta chains derived from one specimen sequenced in a study of T cell responses to AZD1222 COVID-19 vaccine. Using immunoSEQ multiplex PCR, the repertoire was profiled, and TCRdb retains in-frame clones only, with some absent. The sample has 150,000 to 200,000 clones; roughly 87% are singletons. The sample consisted of peripheral blood, taken on day 0 of AZD1222 vaccination. The receptors were sampled from an adult in good health.

This clone was picked up one time. The chain's CDR3 is CASSPGGGRTGNTIYF. CDR3 nucleotides: TGTGCCAGTAGCCCAGGTGGGGGGCGCACTGGAAACACCATATATTTT. The chain recombines TRBV19 with TRBJ1-3, with a weak D call TRBD1 (6 bases). Trimming shortened V by 6 bases and J by 2 bases, and 17 bases separated the two germline ends. Germline CDR1 reads LNHDA; CDR2 reads SQIVND (reference sequence). The CDR3 runs to 16 residues.

The V call is TRBV11-2, the J call TRBJ1-2; 12 bases match TRBD1. The CDR3 loop spans 15 amino acids. V gave up 5 bases and J gave up 10 bases; unmatched junction bases: 11. Per the germline V gene, CDR1 is SGHAT and CDR2 is FQNNGV. CDR3 in amino acids: CASSAGQGALRDYTF. CDR3 DNA: TGTGCCAGCAGCGCGGGACAGGGGGCGCTTAGGGACTACACCTTC.

The sample holds one count of this clone. V usage is TRBV27 and J usage is TRBJ2-7, with D perhaps TRBD1 (5 bases). Germline V CDR1 and CDR2: MNHEY, SMNVEV (reference sequence). The germline V and J ends were trimmed by 3 bases and 0 bases, with 6 bases remaining between them. The CDR3 has 13 amino acids. CDR3: CASSFDSSYEQYF. DNA for the CDR3: TGTGCCAGCAGTTTCGACAGCTCCTACGAGCAGTACTTC.

V is TRBV11-2 and J is TRBJ1-1; TRBD1 might be the D (6 bases). The CDR3 sequence is 15 residues long. CDR1 is SGHAT, CDR2 FQNNGV, per germline. Deletions cut 0 bases from V and 5 bases from J, with 13 bases between. CDR3 bases: TGTGCCAGCAGCTTAGATTTAGGGGGTGGGACTGAAGCTTTCTTT. This sequence encodes CASSLDLGGGTEAFF.

The rearrangement links TRBV19 to TRBJ1-3; tentative D call: TRBD1 (5 bases). This CDR3 is 14 amino acids long. Germline loops: CDR1 LNHDA, CDR2 SQIVND (reference sequence). The V end lost 5 bases, the J end lost 2 bases, and 10 bases lay between the germline ends. The CDR3 DNA reads TGTGCCAGTAGTCGGAAGGGGACTGGAAACACCATATATTTT. It specifies CASSRKGTGNTIYF. Looking up the rest from reference TRBV19 and TRBJ1-3 gives the full variable domain: DGGITQSPKYLFRKEGQNVTLSCEQNLNHDAMYWYRQDPGQGLRLIYYSQIVNDFQKGDIAEGYSVSREKKESFPLTVTSAQKNPTAFYLCASSRKGTGNTIYFGEGSWLTVV.

This clone was seen more than once but under ten times. This chain's CDR3 is CASSQDVPRGSSREQFF. CDR3 DNA: TGTGCCAGCAGCCAAGATGTGCCCAGGGGAAGCAGCAGGGAGCAGTTCTTC. The chain uses TRBV14 and TRBJ2-1, with D maybe TRBD1 (6 bases). This CDR3 comprises 17 residues. Germline CDR1 and CDR2: SGHDN and FVKESK. V was pared by 0 bases and J by 10 bases, with 22 bases between. The whole variable domain, remainder taken from reference TRBV14 and TRBJ2-1, is EAGVTQFPSHSVIEKGQTVTLRCDPISGHDNLYWYRRVMGKEIKFLLHFVKESKQDESGMPNNRFLAERTGGTYSTLKVQPAELEDSGVYFCASSQDVPRGSSREQFFGPGTRLTVL.

The count of this clone is one. The J gene is TRBJ2-2, the V gene TRBV5-1; D unresolved. The V gene's germline CDR1 is SGHRS and CDR2 YFSETQ. Trimming removed 3 bases from V and 1 base from J, with 10 bases in between. This CDR3 spans 15 amino acids. CDR3 DNA sequence: TGCGCCAGCAGCTCCCGGGTCCAGAACACCGGGGAGCTGTTTTTT. This encodes CASSSRVQNTGELFF. The full variable domain, rest sourced from reference TRBV5-1 and TRBJ2-2, is KAGVTQTPRYLIKTRGQQVTLSCSPISGHRSVSWYQQTPGQGLQFLFEYFSETQRNKGNFPGRFSGRQFSNSRSEMNVSTLELGDSALYLCASSSRVQNTGELFFGEGSRLTVL.

In its sample, this clone was seen a few times. This chain joins TRBV7-6 and TRBJ2-7; 8 bases are shared with TRBD1. The CDR3 extends over 15 amino acids. Germline trimming cut 5 bases from V and 4 bases from J; bases unmatched to any gene: 10. Per the germline V gene, CDR1 is SGHVS and CDR2 is FNYEAQ. DNA for the CDR3: TGTGCCAGCAGCCCACCGAGGACAGGGATATACGAGCAGTACTTC. The encoded protein is CASSPPRTGIYEQYF.

Here the CDR3 reads CASSSVRSYEQYF. CDR3 bases: TGTGCCAGCAGCTCCGTGCGTTCCTACGAGCAGTACTTC. The gene calls are TRBV7-2 and TRBJ2-7; D unresolved. Per the germline V gene, CDR1 is SGHTA and CDR2 is FQGNSA. The CDR3 is 13 residues long. The ends were cut back, 4 bases at V and 1 base at J, with 8 bases in the middle. The full variable domain, its missing parts supplied by reference TRBV7-2 and TRBJ2-7, is GAGVSQSPSNKVTEKGKDVELRCDPISGHTALYWYRQSLGQGLEFLIYFQGNSAPDKSGLPSDRFSAERTGGSVSTLTIQRTQQEDSAVYLCASSSVRSYEQYFGPGTRLTVT.

This clone was detected only once. The chain carries TRBV21-1 and TRBJ1-1; TRBD1 is the table's D call and was not checked against the DNA. TRBV21-1 is shown as a pseudogene. This CDR3 region has 18 residues. Here the CDR3 reads CASSKAQSTGRSNTEAFF. CDR3 nucleotide sequence: TGTGCCAGCAGCAAAGCGCAGTCGACAGGACGATCGAACACTGAAGCTTTCTTT.

A note on this clone: The junction shows a germline mismatch at one end, possibly a read error. V gene TRBV5-5 combines with J gene TRBJ2-7; 11 nucleotides line up with TRBD2. Germline V CDR1 and CDR2: SGHKS, YYEKEE (reference sequence). The CDR3 is 12 residues long. CDR3 residues: CASSRDTSGRVF. The CDR3 nucleotides are TGTGCCAGCAGCCGGGATACTAGCGGGAGAGTCTTC.

The chain combines TRBV5-1 with TRBJ2-2; 12 bases map to TRBD1. The V gene's germline CDR1 is SGHRS and CDR2 YFSETQ. The CDR3 length is 17 residues. The trim removed 4 bases at V and 6 bases at J, leaving 10 bases unmatched. Here the CDR3 reads CASSGTPGQGAAGELFF. The CDR3 nucleotides read TGCGCCAGCAGCGGAACGCCGGGACAGGGGGCCGCCGGGGAGCTGTTTTTT.

J is TRBJ2-7 and V is TRBV4-2; TRBD1 aligns across 8 bases. Germline values: CDR1 LGHNA, CDR2 YNFKEQ. Germline trimming cut 2 bases from V and 3 bases from J; bases unmatched to any gene: 6. This CDR3 spans 15 amino acids. CDR3 DNA sequence: TGTGCCAGCAGCCAACAGGGACAGGCCGTCTACGAGCAGTACTTC. This codes for CASSQQGQAVYEQYF.

The CDR3 DNA follows: TGTGCCAGCAGCTTAGAGGGGAGTCAGCCCCAGCATTTT. Protein product: CASSLEGSQPQHF. The chain couples TRBV7-9 to TRBJ1-5; perhaps TRBD1 as D (5 bases). V was clipped by 1 base and J by 6 bases, with 7 bases between them. Germline V CDR1 and CDR2: SEHNR, FQNEAQ (reference sequence). The CDR3 runs to 13 residues.

The chain recombines TRBV7-3 with TRBJ2-3, with a possible D match to TRBD2 (5 bases). In germline, CDR1 is SGHTA, CDR2 FQGTGA. V gave up 5 bases and J gave up 2 bases, with 11 bases separating them. This CDR3 contains 14 residues. The CDR3 bases are TGTGCCAGCAGCCCAGGACTCTACACAGATACGCAGTATTTT. The encoded protein is CASSPGLYTDTQYF.

This chain connects TRBV9 to TRBJ2-1; D remains unclear. V dropped 2 bases and J dropped 4 bases, with 22 bases sitting between them. The CDR3 has 18 residues. Germline V CDR1 and CDR2: SGDLS, YYNGEE. The DNA for the CDR3 is TGTGCCAGCAGCGTGAGTAGGAGTAGCAATCCCGCTTACAATGAGCAGTTCTTC. Protein: CASSVSRSSNPAYNEQFF.

This clone was observed once. V and J are TRBV19 and TRBJ2-1; TRBD2 aligns across 11 bases. The CDR3 runs 21 residues. V was pared by 6 bases and J by 2 bases, with 21 bases of the junction left unmatched. The germline gives CDR1 LNHDA, CDR2 SQIVND (reference sequence). The CDR3 reads CASSSQRASGRRVAAYNEQFF. The DNA for the CDR3 is TGTGCCAGTAGCTCCCAACGGGCTAGCGGGAGGAGAGTGGCGGCCTACAATGAGCAGTTCTTC.

The chain combines TRBV19 with TRBJ2-3; the D gene is possibly TRBD2 (6 bases). With 3 bases removed from V and 2 bases from J, the gap between germline ends came to 12 bases. The CDR3 sequence is 15 residues long. Germline lookup yields CDR1 LNHDA and CDR2 SQIVND (reference sequence). CDR3 coding DNA: TGTGCCAGTAGTATTTCGGACTATATCACAGATACGCAGTATTTT. The encoded protein is CASSISDYITDTQYF. Supplemented by reference TRBV19 and TRBJ2-3, the full variable domain reads DGGITQSPKYLFRKEGQNVTLSCEQNLNHDAMYWYRQDPGQGLRLIYYSQIVNDFQKGDIAEGYSVSREKKESFPLTVTSAQKNPTAFYLCASSISDYITDTQYFGPGTRLTVL.

The rearrangement joins TRBV7-6 to TRBJ2-7; maybe TRBD2 (6 bases). V was clipped by 6 bases and J by 2 bases, with 17 bases between them. CDR1 SGHVS and CDR2 FNYEAQ come from the germline V gene. There are 15 residues in the CDR3. This CDR3 is CASSKRVEGPYEQYF. DNA of the CDR3: TGTGCCAGCAGTAAGCGCGTGGAGGGCCCCTACGAGCAGTACTTC.

The rearrangement joins TRBV6-5 to TRBJ1-4, with unresolved D. This CDR3 has 12 residues. Looked up from germline, CDR1 is MNHEY and CDR2 is SVGAGI. The V end was cut by 6 bases, the J end by 7 bases, with 9 bases between. The CDR3: CASSQSREKLFF. The CDR3 DNA follows: TGTGCCAGCAGCCAATCCCGTGAAAAACTGTTTTTT.

The chain employs TRBV6-5 and TRBJ1-4; 8 positions agree with TRBD1. The germline V gene has CDR1 MNHEY and CDR2 SVGAGI. There are 15 residues in the CDR3. V lost 6 bases and J lost 7; bases outside the gene matches: 10. The CDR3: CASRARQGSVEKLFF. The CDR3, as DNA: TGTGCCAGCAGGGCCAGACAGGGGTCGGTTGAAAAACTGTTTTTT.

In its sample, this clone was seen once. J is TRBJ1-3 and V is TRBV5-1; D not certain. This CDR3 comprises 15 residues. Germline values: CDR1 SGHRS, CDR2 YFSETQ. The V end lost 0 bases, the J end lost 3 bases, and 10 bases lay between the germline ends. The CDR3 DNA is TGCGCCAGCAGCTTGGATATAGTAGGTGGAAACACCATATATTTT. Protein product: CASSLDIVGGNTIYF.

This sequence joins TRBV12-3 or TRBV12-4 and TRBJ2-2; D unclear. V lost 3 bases and J lost 2, with 4 bases in between. CDR3 length: 13 residues. The CDR3 spells CASSLGNTGELFF. The CDR3 DNA sequence: TGTGCCAGCAGTTTGGGAAACACCGGGGAGCTGTTTTTT.

The chain couples TRBV18 to TRBJ1-1, with TRBD1 matching over 7 bases. The CDR3 spans 15 residues. Germline values: CDR1 KGHSH, CDR2 LQKENI. V shed 5 bases and J 1 base; nucleotides not matched to a gene: 7. The chain's CDR3 is CASSSDRVGNTEAFF. In nucleotides, the CDR3 is TGTGCCAGCTCAAGCGACAGGGTCGGGAACACTGAAGCTTTCTTT.

The CDR3 bases are TGTGCCAGCAGCTTAGCAGCAGGGGGTACCTACGAGCAGTACTTC. Protein: CASSLAAGGTYEQYF. V and J are TRBV11-1 and TRBJ2-7; 7 nucleotides agree with TRBD1. The V segment lost 0 bases and the J segment 2 bases; nucleotides outside the gene matches: 4. The CDR3 covers 15 residues. CDR1 and CDR2 from the germline V gene are SGHAT and FQDESV (reference sequence).

The chain links TRBV2 to TRBJ1-5; the D gene is possibly TRBD1 (6 bases). The V gene lost 6 bases and the J gene lost 5 bases, with 17 bases spanning the gap. CDR3 length: 15 residues. CDR1 is SNHLY and CDR2 is FYNNEI in the germline V gene. CDR3 sequence: CASRPRAGEDQPQHF. The CDR3 DNA is TGTGCCAGCAGGCCCCGGGCAGGGGAAGATCAGCCCCAGCATTTT. Drawing the rest from reference TRBV2 and TRBJ1-5, the complete variable domain is EPEVTQTPSHQVTQMGQEVILRCVPISNHLYFYWYRQILGQKVEFLVSFYNNEISEKSEIFDDQFSVERPDGSNFTLKIRSTKLEDSAMYFCASRPRAGEDQPQHFGDGTRLSIL.

V usage is TRBV18 and J usage is TRBJ1-2; 8 positions agree with TRBD1. The CDR3 consists of 14 residues. The ends lost 3 bases at V and 8 bases at J; junction bases unmatched: 8. Germline loops: CDR1 KGHSH, CDR2 LQKENI. The CDR3 region has the DNA TGTGCCAGCTCACCCCAACTCAACAGGGGGGGCTACACCTTC. Its translation is CASSPQLNRGGYTF.